The sequence of this T cell receptor beta chain was determined in a study of shared clonotypes between healthy human individuals. CD4+ cell separation produced CD45RA+ naive and CD45RA-negative memory subsets. Some clones are missing from TCRdb's copy, which holds only in-frame ones; the method was immunoSEQ multiplex PCR. The repertoire holds about 1 million clones, with approximately 80% as singletons. J gave up 0 bases and V 5 bases, and 3 bases lay outside the gene matches. This CDR3 comprises 14 residues. The V gene's germline CDR1 is MNHEY and CDR2 SMNVEV (reference sequence). The sample consisted of memory CD4+ T cells from PBMCs. Regarding subset: CD45RA-negative fraction. This sequence originates from a man between 18 and 29 years old in good health. Some clones in this sample may be carry-over from other donors' samples. The J gene is TRBJ1-1, the V gene TRBV27; TRBD1 aligns across 7 bases. CDR3 DNA sequence: TGTGCCAGCAGTAGACAGGGAATGAACACTGAAGCTTTCTTT. Protein: CASSRQGMNTEAFF.